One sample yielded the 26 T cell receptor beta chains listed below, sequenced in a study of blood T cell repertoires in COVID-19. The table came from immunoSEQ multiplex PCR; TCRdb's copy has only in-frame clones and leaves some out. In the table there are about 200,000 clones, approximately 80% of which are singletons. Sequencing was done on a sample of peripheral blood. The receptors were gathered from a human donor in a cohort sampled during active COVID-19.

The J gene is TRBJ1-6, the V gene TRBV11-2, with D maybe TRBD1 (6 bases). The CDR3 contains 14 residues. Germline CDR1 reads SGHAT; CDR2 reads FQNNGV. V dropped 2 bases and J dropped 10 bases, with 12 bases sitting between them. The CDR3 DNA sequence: TGTGCCAGCAGCTTAAACAGGGCGGAATCACCCCTCCACTTT. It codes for CASSLNRAESPLHF. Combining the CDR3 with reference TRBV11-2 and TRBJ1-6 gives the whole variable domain EAGVAQSPRYKIIEKRQSVAFWCNPISGHATLYWYQQILGQGPKLLIQFQNNGVVDDSQLPKDRFSAERLKGVDSTLKIQPAKLEDSAVYLCASSLNRAESPLHFGNGTRLTVT.

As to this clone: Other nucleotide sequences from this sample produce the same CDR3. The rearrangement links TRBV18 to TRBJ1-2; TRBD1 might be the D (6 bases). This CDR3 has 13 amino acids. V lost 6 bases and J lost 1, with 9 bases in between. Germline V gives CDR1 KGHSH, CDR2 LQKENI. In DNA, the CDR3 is TGTGCCAGCTCCCCGGACAGTAACTATGGCTACACCTTC. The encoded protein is CASSPDSNYGYTF.

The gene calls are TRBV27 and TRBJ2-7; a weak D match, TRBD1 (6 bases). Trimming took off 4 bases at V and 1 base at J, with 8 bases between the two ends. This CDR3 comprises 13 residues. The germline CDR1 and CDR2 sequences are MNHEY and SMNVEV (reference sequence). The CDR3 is CASSYGQSYEQYF. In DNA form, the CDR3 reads TGTGCCAGCAGTTACGGACAGTCCTACGAGCAGTACTTC.

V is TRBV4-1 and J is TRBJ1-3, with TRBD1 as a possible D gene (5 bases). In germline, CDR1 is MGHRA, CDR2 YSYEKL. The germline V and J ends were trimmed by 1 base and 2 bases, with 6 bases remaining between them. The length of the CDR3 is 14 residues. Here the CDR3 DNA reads TGCGCCAGCAGCCAAGGGGGGGCTGGAAACACCATATATTTT. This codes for CASSQGGAGNTIYF.

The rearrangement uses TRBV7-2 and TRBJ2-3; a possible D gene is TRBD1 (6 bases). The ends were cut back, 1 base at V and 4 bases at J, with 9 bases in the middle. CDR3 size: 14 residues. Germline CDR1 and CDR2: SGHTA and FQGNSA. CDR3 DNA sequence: TGTGCCAGCAGCTTAGTATCAGGGGCAGATACGCAGTATTTT. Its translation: CASSLVSGADTQYF.

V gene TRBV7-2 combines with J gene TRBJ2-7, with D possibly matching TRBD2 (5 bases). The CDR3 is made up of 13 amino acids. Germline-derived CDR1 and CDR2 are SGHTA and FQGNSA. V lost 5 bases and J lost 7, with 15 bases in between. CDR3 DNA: TGTGCCAGCAGCGCGATAAACGGCGGGGAGCAGTACTTC. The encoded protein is CASSAINGGEQYF.

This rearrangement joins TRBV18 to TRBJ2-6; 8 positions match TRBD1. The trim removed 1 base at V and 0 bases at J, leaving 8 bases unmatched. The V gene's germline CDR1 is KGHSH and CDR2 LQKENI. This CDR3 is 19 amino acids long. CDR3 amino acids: CASSPLGWTGNSGANVLTF. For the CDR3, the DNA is TGTGCCAGCTCACCACTAGGGTGGACAGGGAACTCTGGGGCCAACGTCCTGACTTTC.

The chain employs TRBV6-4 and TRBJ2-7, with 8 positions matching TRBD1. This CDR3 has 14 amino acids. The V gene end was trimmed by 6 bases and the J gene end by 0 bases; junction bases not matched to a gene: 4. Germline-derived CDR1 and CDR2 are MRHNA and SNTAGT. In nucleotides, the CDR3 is TGTGCCAGCAGGTCGCAGGGGGCCTCCTACGAGCAGTACTTC. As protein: CASRSQGASYEQYF.

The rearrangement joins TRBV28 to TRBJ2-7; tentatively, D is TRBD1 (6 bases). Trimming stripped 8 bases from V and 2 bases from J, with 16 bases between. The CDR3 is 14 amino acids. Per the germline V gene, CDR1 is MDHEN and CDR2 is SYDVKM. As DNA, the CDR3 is TGTGCCAGCGTCCCTACAGGGACCGCCTACGAGCAGTACTTC. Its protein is CASVPTGTAYEQYF.

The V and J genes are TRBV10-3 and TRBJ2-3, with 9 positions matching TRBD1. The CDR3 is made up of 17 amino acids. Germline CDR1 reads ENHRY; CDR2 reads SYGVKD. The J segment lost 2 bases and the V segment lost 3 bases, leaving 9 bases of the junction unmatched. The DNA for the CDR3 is TGTGCCATCAGTGATCCCGGGACAGGGTACTCCACAGATACGCAGTATTTT. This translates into CAISDPGTGYSTDTQYF.

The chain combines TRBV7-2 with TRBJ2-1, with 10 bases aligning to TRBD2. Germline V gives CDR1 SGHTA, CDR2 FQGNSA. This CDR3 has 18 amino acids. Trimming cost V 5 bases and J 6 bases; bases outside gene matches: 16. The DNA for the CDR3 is TGTGCCAGCAGCACCCCTGGGCTAGCGGGAGCTTTTGTCAATGAGCAGTTCTTC. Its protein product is CASSTPGLAGAFVNEQFF. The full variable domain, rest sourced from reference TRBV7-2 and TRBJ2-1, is GAGVSQSPSNKVTEKGKDVELRCDPISGHTALYWYRQSLGQGLEFLIYFQGNSAPDKSGLPSDRFSAERTGGSVSTLTIQRTQQEDSAVYLCASSTPGLAGAFVNEQFFGPGTRLTVL.

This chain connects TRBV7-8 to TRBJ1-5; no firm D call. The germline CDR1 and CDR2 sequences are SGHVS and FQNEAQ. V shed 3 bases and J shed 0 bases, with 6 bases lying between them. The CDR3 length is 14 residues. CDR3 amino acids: CASSFSISNQPQHF. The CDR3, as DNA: TGTGCCAGCAGCTTCAGTATTAGCAATCAGCCCCAGCATTTT.

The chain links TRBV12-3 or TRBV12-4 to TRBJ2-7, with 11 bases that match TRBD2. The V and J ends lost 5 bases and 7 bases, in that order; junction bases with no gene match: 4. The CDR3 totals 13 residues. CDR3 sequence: CASSDRLAGEQYF. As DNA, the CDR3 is TGTGCCAGCAGTGACCGACTAGCGGGAGAGCAGTACTTC.

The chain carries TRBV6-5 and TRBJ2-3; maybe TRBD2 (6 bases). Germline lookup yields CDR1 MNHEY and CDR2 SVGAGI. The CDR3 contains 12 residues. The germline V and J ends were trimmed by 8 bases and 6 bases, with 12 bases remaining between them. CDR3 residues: CASSWGEDTQYF. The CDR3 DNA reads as TGTGCCAGCTCATGGGGGGAGGATACGCAGTATTTT.

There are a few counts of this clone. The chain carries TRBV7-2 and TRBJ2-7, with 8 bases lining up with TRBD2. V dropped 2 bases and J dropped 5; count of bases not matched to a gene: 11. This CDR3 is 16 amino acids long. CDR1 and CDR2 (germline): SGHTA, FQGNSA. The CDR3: CASSLMLRGALDEQYF. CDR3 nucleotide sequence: TGTGCCAGCAGCTTAATGCTGCGGGGGGCTCTCGACGAGCAGTACTTC.

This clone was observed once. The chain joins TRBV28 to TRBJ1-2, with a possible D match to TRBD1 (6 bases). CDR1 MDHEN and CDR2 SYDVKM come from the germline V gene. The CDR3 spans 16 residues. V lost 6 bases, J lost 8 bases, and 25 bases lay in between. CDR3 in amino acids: CASSQNYARRGGGYTF. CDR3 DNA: TGTGCCAGCAGCCAAAATTATGCTCGCAGGGGTGGAGGCTACACCTTC.

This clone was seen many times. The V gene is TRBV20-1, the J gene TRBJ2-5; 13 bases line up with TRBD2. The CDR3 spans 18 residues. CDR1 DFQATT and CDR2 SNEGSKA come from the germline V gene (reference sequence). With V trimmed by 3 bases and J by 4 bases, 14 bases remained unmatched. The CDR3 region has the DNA TGCAGTGCTAGTGGACTAGCGGGGGCCGCACGGCTTGTAGAGACCCAGTACTTC. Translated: CSASGLAGAARLVETQYF.

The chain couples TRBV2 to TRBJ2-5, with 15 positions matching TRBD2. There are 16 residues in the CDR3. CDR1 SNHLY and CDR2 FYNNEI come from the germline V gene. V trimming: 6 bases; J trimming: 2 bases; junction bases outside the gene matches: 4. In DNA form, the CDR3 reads TGTGCCAGCAGCCCCGGGACTAGCGGGAGGCAAGAGACCCAGTACTTC. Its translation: CASSPGTSGRQETQYF. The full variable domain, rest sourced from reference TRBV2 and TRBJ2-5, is EPEVTQTPSHQVTQMGQEVILRCVPISNHLYFYWYRQILGQKVEFLVSFYNNEISEKSEIFDDQFSVERPDGSNFTLKIRSTKLEDSAMYFCASSPGTSGRQETQYFGPGTRLLVL.

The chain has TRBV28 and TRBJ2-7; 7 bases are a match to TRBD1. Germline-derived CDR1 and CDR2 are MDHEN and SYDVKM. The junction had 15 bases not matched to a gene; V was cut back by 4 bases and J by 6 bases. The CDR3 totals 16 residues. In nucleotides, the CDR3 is TGTGCCAGCAGTTCACACGGACAGGATGGTCTTCTCGAGCAGTACTTC. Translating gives CASSSHGQDGLLEQYF. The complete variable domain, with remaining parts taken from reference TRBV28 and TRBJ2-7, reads DVKVTQSSRYLVKRTGEKVFLECVQDMDHENMFWYRQDPGLGLRLIYFSYDVKMKEKGDIPEGYSVSREKKERFSLILESASTNQTSMYLCASSSHGQDGLLEQYFGPGTRLTVT.

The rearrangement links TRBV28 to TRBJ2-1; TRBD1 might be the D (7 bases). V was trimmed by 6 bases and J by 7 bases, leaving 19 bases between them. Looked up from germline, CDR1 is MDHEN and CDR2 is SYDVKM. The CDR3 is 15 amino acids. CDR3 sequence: CASSPPGGGRNEQFF. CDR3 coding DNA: TGTGCCAGCAGCCCACCAGGGGGAGGCCGGAATGAGCAGTTCTTC.

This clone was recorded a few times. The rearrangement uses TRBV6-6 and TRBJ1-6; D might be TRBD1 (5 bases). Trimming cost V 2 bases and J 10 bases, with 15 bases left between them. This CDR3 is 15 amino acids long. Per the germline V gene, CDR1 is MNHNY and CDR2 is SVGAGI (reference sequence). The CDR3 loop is CASSYGTPGGSPLHF. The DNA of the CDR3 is TGTGCCAGCAGTTACGGGACTCCGGGAGGATCACCCCTCCACTTT.

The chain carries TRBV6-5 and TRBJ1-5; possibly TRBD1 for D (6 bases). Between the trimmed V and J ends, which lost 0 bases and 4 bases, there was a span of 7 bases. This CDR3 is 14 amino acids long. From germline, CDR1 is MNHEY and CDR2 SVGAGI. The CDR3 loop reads CASSYSDRNQPQHF. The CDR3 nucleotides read TGTGCCAGCAGTTACTCTGACAGGAATCAGCCCCAGCATTTT.

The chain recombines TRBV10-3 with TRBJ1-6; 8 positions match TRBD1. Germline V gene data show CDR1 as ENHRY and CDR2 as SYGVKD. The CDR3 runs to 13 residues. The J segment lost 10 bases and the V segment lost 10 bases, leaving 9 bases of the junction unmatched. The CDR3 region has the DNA TGTGCCAACGCGGACAGGGAGAACTCACCCCTCCACTTT. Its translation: CANADRENSPLHF.

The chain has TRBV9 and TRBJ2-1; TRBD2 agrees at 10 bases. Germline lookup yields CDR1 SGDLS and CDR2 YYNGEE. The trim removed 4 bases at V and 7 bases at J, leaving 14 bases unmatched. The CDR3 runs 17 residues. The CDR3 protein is CASSPGHSGTSANEQFF. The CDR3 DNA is TGTGCCAGCAGCCCTGGACACTCCGGGACTAGCGCTAATGAGCAGTTCTTC.

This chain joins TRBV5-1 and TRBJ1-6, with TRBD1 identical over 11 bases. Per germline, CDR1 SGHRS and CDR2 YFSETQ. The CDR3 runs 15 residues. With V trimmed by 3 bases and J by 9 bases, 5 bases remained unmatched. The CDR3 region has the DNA TGCGCCAGCAGCTGGGACAGGGGGTACGGTTCACCCCTCCACTTT. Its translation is CASSWDRGYGSPLHF.

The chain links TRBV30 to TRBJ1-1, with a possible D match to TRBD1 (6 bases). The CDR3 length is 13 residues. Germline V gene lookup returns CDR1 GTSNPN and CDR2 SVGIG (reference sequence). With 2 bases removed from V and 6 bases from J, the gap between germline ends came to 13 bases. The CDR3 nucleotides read TGTGCCTGGAGTTCACAGGGTCACCCTGAAGCTTTCTTT. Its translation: CAWSSQGHPEAFF.